Each of the 8 T cell receptor beta chains below was sequenced from the same sample in a study of blood T cell repertoires in COVID-19. Sequencing used immunoSEQ multiplex PCR; TCRdb keeps in-frame clones, though not all of them. The top ten clones hold around 5.1% of a sample with roughly 160,000 clones, approximately 91% of them seen once. The sequenced material came from peripheral blood. The receptors derive from a man between 18 and 35 years old with COVID-19, enrolled during active disease.

The chain carries TRBV27 and TRBJ1-1; D is perhaps TRBD1 (6 bases). Per the germline V gene, CDR1 is MNHEY and CDR2 is SMNVEV (reference sequence). The CDR3 totals 14 residues. V lost 5 bases, J lost 5 bases, and 15 bases lay in between. The CDR3 DNA reads as TGTGCCAGCAGTATCAACAGGGTAGAAACTGAAGCTTTCTTT. Protein sequence: CASSINRVETEAFF.

The V call is TRBV28, the J call TRBJ2-2, with 8 bases lining up with TRBD2. The germline V gene encodes CDR1 MDHEN and CDR2 SYDVKM. The length of the CDR3 is 16 residues. J lost 1 base, V lost 6 bases, and 7 bases had no gene match. CDR3 coding DNA: TGTGCCAGCAGCTCGGTAGCGGGAAAGAACACCGGGGAGCTGTTTTTT. Protein: CASSSVAGKNTGELFF.

Comments on this clone: Sequence at one end of the junction differs from germline and may be a read error. The chain joins TRBV18 to TRBJ1-4; the D gene is possibly TRBD1 (5 bases). The CDR3 covers 19 residues. CDR1 is KGHSH and CDR2 is LQKENI in the germline V gene. The CDR3 DNA follows: TGTGCCAGCTCGCCACCGCTGCAGGGAATAGGAGTAACTAATGAAAAACTGTTTTTT. Its translation is CASSPPLQGIGVTNEKLFF.

The chain employs TRBV4-3 and TRBJ2-1; D possibly corresponds to TRBD2 (6 bases). Trimming took 0 bases from V and 8 from J, leaving 8 bases between them. Germline CDR1 reads LGHNA; CDR2 reads YSLEER. There are 13 residues in the CDR3. The CDR3 nucleotides are TGCGCCAGCAGCCAAGAGGAGGGTGATGAGCAGTTCTTC. This encodes CASSQEEGDEQFF.

V is TRBV7-3 and J is TRBJ2-1; D might be TRBD2 (6 bases). The CDR3 has 15 residues. Germline assignment: CDR1 SGHTA and CDR2 FQGTGA. The ends were cut back, 2 bases at V and 7 bases at J, with 15 bases in the middle. For the CDR3, the DNA is TGTGCCAGCAGCTTAGAGCGGGCCTTGGTGAATGAGCAGTTCTTC. Encoded protein: CASSLERALVNEQFF.

The chain employs TRBV4-1 and TRBJ2-5; perhaps TRBD2 as D (6 bases). This CDR3 spans 18 amino acids. Trimming took 4 bases from V and 2 from J, leaving 23 bases between them. CDR1 MGHRA and CDR2 YSYEKL come from the germline V gene. DNA for the CDR3: TGCGCCAGCAGCCCCGTACTGGAGCGGGCAGGGTGGCAAGAGACCCAGTACTTC. This codes for CASSPVLERAGWQETQYF.

The chain couples TRBV4-3 to TRBJ2-1, with 8 nucleotides matching TRBD1. The germline V gene encodes CDR1 LGHNA and CDR2 YSLEER. The CDR3 consists of 15 residues. The ends lost 0 bases at V and 9 bases at J; junction bases unmatched: 7. The CDR3 sequence: CASSQDQGAKVEQFF. CDR3 in DNA: TGCGCCAGCAGCCAAGATCAGGGGGCGAAAGTTGAGCAGTTCTTC.

The V and J genes are TRBV5-1 and TRBJ2-1; 8 positions agree with TRBD1. The J segment lost 2 bases and the V segment lost 0 bases, leaving 4 bases of the junction unmatched. Germline CDR1 is SGHRS and CDR2 is YFSETQ. This CDR3 has 16 residues. CDR3 sequence (DNA): TGCGCCAGCAGCTTGGTCGGGACAGGAGCCTACAATGAGCAGTTCTTC. Translation: CASSLVGTGAYNEQFF.